The clone carrying this TCR beta chain was counted ten times or more. Antigen: not known. The entry originates in a study of CD8 T cells in ankylosing spondylitis. The study's findings and limits: A TCR beta motif made of about eight highly homologous variants seemed typical of ankylosing spondylitis blood. Reportedly, disease-linked clones are significantly enriched in ankylosing spondylitis patients' matched synovial fluid. Past studies reported some motif variants in reactive arthritis synovial fluid and blood.

V lost 5 bases to trimming and J lost 6 bases; unmatched junction nucleotides: 2. CDR3 size: 13 residues. Germline CDR1 and CDR2: LNHDA and SQIVND (reference sequence). The TCR beta libraries were generated through quantitative 5'-RACE incorporating molecular barcodes. TCRdb called the 5' RACE reads again in MiXCR, with one record for every CDR3 protein. The table lists approximately 240,000 distinct CDR3 sequences, roughly 10% of them singletons. This TCR derives from a male donor with ankylosing spondylitis or in good health (not recorded which). The V gene is TRBV19, the J gene TRBJ2-7; 12 bases fit TRBD2. Material: blood, either unsorted or a sorted T cell fraction (not recorded which). The CDR3 nucleotides read TGTGCCAGTAGTCTAGCGGGAGGGTTCGAGCAGTACTTC. Translation gives CASSLAGGFEQYF.